One sample yielded the 9 T cell receptor beta chains listed below, sequenced in a study of blood T cell repertoires in COVID-19. Method: immunoSEQ multiplex PCR; TCRdb's copy keeps in-frame clones and lacks some. The sample has about 280,000 clones, approximately 85% seen once; the top ten hold 4.5% to 5.5%. The sequencing sample was made of peripheral blood. These receptors were taken from a man aged 45 to 65 with active or convalescent COVID-19.

The V and J genes are TRBV28 and TRBJ1-1; 8 bases are shared with TRBD1. Germline CDR1 reads MDHEN; CDR2 reads SYDVKM. The CDR3 has 14 residues. V was pared by 6 bases and J by 1 base, with 4 bases of the junction left unmatched. This CDR3 reads CASSTGGGNTEAFF. Here the CDR3 DNA reads TGTGCCAGCAGCACAGGGGGAGGGAACACTGAAGCTTTCTTT.

This clone was picked up one time. CDR3 sequence: CASRRIGGLAGQETQYF. CDR3 nucleotide sequence: TGTGCCAGCAGGCGGATAGGAGGGCTAGCGGGACAAGAGACCCAGTACTTC. This sequence joins TRBV11-2 and TRBJ2-5; 9 positions match TRBD2. V trimming: 6 bases; J trimming: 2 bases; junction bases outside the gene matches: 13. CDR1 SGHAT and CDR2 FQNNGV come from the germline V gene. The CDR3 has 17 amino acids. Full variable domain (remainder filled in from reference TRBV11-2 and TRBJ2-5): EAGVAQSPRYKIIEKRQSVAFWCNPISGHATLYWYQQILGQGPKLLIQFQNNGVVDDSQLPKDRFSAERLKGVDSTLKIQPAKLEDSAVYLCASRRIGGLAGQETQYFGPGTRLLVL.

This sequence joins TRBV11-2 and TRBJ1-1; D is perhaps TRBD1 (6 bases). This CDR3 has 14 amino acids. Trimming left V 2 bases short and J 9 bases short, with 16 bases between. The germline CDR1 and CDR2 sequences are SGHAT and FQNNGV. This CDR3 is CASSLYGPGEQAFF. The CDR3 DNA sequence: TGTGCCAGCAGCTTATATGGGCCAGGGGAACAAGCTTTCTTT.

This chain uses TRBV3-1 (or the pseudogene TRBV3-2) with TRBJ2-3; 11 bases match TRBD1. This CDR3 is built from 14 residues. Per germline, CDR1 LGHDT and CDR2 YNNKEL (reference sequence). After removal of 6 bases from V and 6 bases from J, the junction contained 5 bases not matched to a gene. The CDR3 DNA is TGTGCCAGCAGGGACAGGGGGCGCGGGGATACGCAGTATTTT. Its protein product is CASRDRGRGDTQYF.

V gene TRBV7-6 combines with J gene TRBJ2-3, with TRBD2 matching 10 bases. Per the germline V gene, CDR1 is SGHVS and CDR2 is FNYEAQ. V was clipped by 5 bases and J by 5 bases; unmatched bases: 7. CDR3 size: 15 residues. The CDR3 loop is CASSQSGGEGDTQYF. CDR3 DNA sequence: TGTGCCAGCAGCCAAAGCGGGGGGGAAGGAGATACGCAGTATTTT.

The rearrangement uses TRBV5-1 and TRBJ2-7; no reliable D call. Germline values: CDR1 SGHRS, CDR2 YFSETQ. Trimming pared 0 bases from V and 0 bases from J, leaving 16 bases between. This CDR3 region has 17 residues. This CDR3 is CASSLAYSAAGSYEQYF. CDR3 nucleotides: TGCGCCAGCAGCTTGGCCTACTCCGCTGCCGGCTCCTACGAGCAGTACTTC.

The V gene is TRBV28, the J gene TRBJ1-1; TRBD1 is a possible D gene (5 bases). This CDR3 has 13 amino acids. The germline V gene encodes CDR1 MDHEN and CDR2 SYDVKM. Trimming shortened V by 7 bases and J by 4 bases, and 13 bases separated the two germline ends. The CDR3 DNA reads TGTGCCAGCAAAAATTGGGGGGGCACTGAAGCTTTCTTT. This translates into CASKNWGGTEAFF.

The V gene is TRBV11-2, the J gene TRBJ2-7, with a possible D match to TRBD1 (6 bases). The CDR3 is made up of 13 amino acids. Germline CDR1 is SGHAT and CDR2 is FQNNGV. Trimming stripped 5 bases from V and 7 bases from J, with 15 bases between. CDR3 nucleotide sequence: TGTGCCAGCAGCCTTACAGGGCCTAGGGAGCAGTACTTC. This encodes CASSLTGPREQYF.

The rearrangement links TRBV7-7 to TRBJ2-6; D gene uncertain. V shed 4 bases and J shed 0 bases, with 4 bases lying between them. Germline V gene data show CDR1 as SSHAT and CDR2 as FNYEAQ (reference sequence). The CDR3 totals 14 residues. CDR3 amino acids: CASSSGSGANVLTF. In DNA form, the CDR3 reads TGTGCCAGCAGCTCAGGCTCTGGGGCCAACGTCCTGACTTTC.